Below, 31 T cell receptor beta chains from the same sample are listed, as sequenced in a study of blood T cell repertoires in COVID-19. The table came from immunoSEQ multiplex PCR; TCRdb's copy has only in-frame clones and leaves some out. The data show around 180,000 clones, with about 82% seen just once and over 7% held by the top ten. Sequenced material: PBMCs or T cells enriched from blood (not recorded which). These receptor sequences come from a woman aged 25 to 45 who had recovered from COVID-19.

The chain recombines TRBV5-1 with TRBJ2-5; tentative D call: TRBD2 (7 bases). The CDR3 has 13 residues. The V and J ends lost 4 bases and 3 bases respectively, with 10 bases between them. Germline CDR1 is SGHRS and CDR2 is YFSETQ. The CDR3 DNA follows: TGCGCCAGCAGCAAGGGGGGGGAAGAGACCCAGTACTTC. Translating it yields CASSKGGEETQYF. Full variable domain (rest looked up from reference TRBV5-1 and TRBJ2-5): KAGVTQTPRYLIKTRGQQVTLSCSPISGHRSVSWYQQTPGQGLQFLFEYFSETQRNKGNFPGRFSGRQFSNSRSEMNVSTLELGDSALYLCASSKGGEETQYFGPGTRLLVL.

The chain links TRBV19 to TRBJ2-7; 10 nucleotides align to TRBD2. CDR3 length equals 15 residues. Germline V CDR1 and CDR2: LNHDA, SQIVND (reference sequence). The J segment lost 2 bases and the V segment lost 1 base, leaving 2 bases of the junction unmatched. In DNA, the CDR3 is TGTGCCAGTAGTATAGCACTAGCGGGGACCTACGAGCAGTACTTC. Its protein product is CASSIALAGTYEQYF. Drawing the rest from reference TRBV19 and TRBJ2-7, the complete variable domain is DGGITQSPKYLFRKEGQNVTLSCEQNLNHDAMYWYRQDPGQGLRLIYYSQIVNDFQKGDIAEGYSVSREKKESFPLTVTSAQKNPTAFYLCASSIALAGTYEQYFGPGTRLTVT.

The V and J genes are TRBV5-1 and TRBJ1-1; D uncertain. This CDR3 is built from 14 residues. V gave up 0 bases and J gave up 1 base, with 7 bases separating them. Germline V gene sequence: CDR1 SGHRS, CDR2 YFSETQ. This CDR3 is CASSLDPTNTEAFF. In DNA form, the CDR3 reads TGCGCCAGCAGCTTGGACCCTACGAACACTGAAGCTTTCTTT.

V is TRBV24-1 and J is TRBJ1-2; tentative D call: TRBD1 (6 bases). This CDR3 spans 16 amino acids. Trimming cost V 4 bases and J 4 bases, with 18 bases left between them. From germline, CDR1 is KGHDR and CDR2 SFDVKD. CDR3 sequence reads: CATSDPDRPARYGYTF. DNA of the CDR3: TGTGCCACCAGTGACCCCGACAGGCCTGCCCGCTATGGCTACACCTTC.

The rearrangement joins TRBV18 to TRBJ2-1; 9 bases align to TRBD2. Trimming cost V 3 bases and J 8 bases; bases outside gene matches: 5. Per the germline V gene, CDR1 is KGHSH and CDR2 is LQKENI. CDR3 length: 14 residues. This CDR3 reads CASSPGTSTYEQFF. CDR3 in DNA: TGTGCCAGCTCACCCGGGACTAGCACATATGAGCAGTTCTTC.

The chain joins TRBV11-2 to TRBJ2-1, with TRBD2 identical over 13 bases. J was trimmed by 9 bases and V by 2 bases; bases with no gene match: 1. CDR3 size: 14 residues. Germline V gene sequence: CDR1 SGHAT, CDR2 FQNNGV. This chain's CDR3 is CASSLTSGRGEQFF. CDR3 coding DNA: TGTGCCAGCAGCTTAACTAGCGGGAGGGGTGAGCAGTTCTTC.

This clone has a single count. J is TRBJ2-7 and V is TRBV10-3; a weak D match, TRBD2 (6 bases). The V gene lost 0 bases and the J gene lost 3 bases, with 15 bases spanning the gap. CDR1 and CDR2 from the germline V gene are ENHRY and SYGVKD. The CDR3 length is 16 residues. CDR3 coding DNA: TGTGCCATCAGTGAGTCGTCGGGACTCTCGCTCTACGAGCAGTACTTC. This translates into CAISESSGLSLYEQYF.

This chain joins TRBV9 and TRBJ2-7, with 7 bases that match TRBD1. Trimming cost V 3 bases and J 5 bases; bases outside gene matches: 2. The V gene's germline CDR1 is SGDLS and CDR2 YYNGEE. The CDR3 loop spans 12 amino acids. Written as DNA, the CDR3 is TGTGCCAGCAGCGGACAGGGAGACGAGCAGTACTTC. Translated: CASSGQGDEQYF.

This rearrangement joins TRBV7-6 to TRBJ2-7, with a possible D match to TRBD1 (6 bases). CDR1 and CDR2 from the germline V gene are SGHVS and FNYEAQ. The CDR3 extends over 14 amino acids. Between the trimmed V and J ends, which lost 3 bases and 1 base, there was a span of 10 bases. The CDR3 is CASSLAGQSYEQYF. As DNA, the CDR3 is TGTGCCAGCAGCTTGGCAGGACAGTCCTACGAGCAGTACTTC.

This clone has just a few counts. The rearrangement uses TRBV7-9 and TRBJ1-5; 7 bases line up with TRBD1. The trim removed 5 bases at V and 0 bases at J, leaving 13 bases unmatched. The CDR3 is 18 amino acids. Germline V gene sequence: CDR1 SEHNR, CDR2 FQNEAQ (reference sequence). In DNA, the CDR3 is TGTGCCAGCAGCCACGGCGAAGGGACAGCCCATAGCAATCAGCCCCAGCATTTT. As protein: CASSHGEGTAHSNQPQHF.

CDR3 DNA: TGTGCCAGCAGCTTAGAATTTTCGGGGTCTGAAGCTTTCTTT. Encoded protein: CASSLEFSGSEAFF. V and J are TRBV7-2 and TRBJ1-1; D gene unclear. The germline V gene encodes CDR1 SGHTA and CDR2 FQGNSA. CDR3 length: 14 amino acids. The V and J ends lost 1 base and 6 bases respectively, with 12 bases between them.

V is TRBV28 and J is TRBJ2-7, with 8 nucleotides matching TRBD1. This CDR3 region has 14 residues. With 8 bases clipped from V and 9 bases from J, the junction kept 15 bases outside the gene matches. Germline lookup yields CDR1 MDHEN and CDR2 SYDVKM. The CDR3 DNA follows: TGTGCCAGCGCAAAGACAGGGGAATTTAAAGGGCAGTACTTC. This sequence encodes CASAKTGEFKGQYF.

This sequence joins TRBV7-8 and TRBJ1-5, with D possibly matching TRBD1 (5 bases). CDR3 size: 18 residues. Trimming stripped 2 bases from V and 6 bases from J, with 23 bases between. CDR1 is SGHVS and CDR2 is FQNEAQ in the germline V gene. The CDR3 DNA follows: TGTGCCAGCAGCTTATGGGGCAGGGTGCCTAGGGATGGTCAGCCCCAGCATTTT. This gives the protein CASSLWGRVPRDGQPQHF.

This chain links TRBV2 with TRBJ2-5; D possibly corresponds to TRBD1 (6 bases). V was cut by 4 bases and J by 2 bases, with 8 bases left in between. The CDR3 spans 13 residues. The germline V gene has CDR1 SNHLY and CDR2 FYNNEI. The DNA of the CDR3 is TGTGCCAGCAGTGGGACAGATCAAGAGACCCAGTACTTC. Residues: CASSGTDQETQYF.

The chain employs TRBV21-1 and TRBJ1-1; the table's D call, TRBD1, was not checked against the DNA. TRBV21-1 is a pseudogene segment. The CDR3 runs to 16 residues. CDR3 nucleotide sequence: TGTGCCAGCAGAACAGGGGGCCCGGTGATGAACACTGAAGCTTTCTTT. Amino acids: CASRTGGPVMNTEAFF.

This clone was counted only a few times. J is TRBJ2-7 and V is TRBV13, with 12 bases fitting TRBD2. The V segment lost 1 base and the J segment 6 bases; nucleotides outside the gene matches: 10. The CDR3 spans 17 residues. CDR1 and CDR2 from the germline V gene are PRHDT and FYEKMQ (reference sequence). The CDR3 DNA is TGTGCCAGCAGCTTAGCGGTTGCTAGCGGGAGGGCTCCCGAGCAGTACTTC. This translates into CASSLAVASGRAPEQYF.

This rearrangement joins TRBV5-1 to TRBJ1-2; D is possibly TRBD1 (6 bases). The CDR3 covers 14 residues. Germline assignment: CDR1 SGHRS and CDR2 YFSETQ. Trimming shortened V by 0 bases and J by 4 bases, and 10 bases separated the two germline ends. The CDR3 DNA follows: TGCGCCAGCAGCTTGGACAGGGTTTCCTATGGCTACACCTTC. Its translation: CASSLDRVSYGYTF.

Written as DNA, the CDR3 is TGTGCCAGCAGTTACGGGAAAGGAGGTCTAGCGTATGGCTACACCTTC. It is translated as CASSYGKGGLAYGYTF. This chain uses TRBV6-5 with TRBJ1-2; no definite D call. V shed 2 bases and J shed 5 bases, with 18 bases lying between them. CDR1 MNHEY and CDR2 SVGAGI come from the germline V gene. The CDR3 has 16 residues.

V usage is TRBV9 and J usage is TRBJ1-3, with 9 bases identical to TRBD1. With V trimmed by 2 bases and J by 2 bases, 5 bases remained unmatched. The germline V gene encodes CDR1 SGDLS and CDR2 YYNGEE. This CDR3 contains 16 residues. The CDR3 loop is CASSVGTGLTGNTIYF. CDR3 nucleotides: TGTGCCAGCAGCGTCGGGACAGGGTTGACTGGAAACACCATATATTTT.

CDR3 sequence reads: CASSSVMTGAGNTIYF. CDR3 nucleotide sequence: TGTGCCAGCAGCTCGGTAATGACAGGGGCTGGAAACACCATATATTTT. The chain joins TRBV7-2 to TRBJ1-3; 8 bases map to TRBD1. The CDR3 is made up of 16 amino acids. CDR1 and CDR2 (germline): SGHTA, FQGNSA. V trimming: 4 bases; J trimming: 2 bases; junction bases outside the gene matches: 7.

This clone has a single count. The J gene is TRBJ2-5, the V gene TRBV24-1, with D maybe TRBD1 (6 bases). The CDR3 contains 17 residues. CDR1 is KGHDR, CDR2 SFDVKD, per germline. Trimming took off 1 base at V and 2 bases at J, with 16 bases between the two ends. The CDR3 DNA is TGTGCCACCAGTGATTTTCGACCAGGGGAGTTGCAAGAGACCCAGTACTTC. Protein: CATSDFRPGELQETQYF.

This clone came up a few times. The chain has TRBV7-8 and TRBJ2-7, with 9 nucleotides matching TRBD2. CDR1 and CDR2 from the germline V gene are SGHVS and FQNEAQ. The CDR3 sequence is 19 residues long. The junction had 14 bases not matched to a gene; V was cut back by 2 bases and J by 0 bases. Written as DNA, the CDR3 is TGTGCCAGCAGCTTACGTGAGGCTAGCGGGACCGTAAGCTCCTACGAGCAGTACTTC. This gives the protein CASSLREASGTVSSYEQYF.

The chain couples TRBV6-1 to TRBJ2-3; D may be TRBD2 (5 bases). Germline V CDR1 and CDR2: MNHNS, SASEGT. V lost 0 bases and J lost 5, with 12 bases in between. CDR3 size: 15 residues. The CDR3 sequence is CASSEALAGGDTQYF. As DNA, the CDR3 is TGTGCCAGCAGTGAAGCTTTGGCGGGTGGAGATACGCAGTATTTT.

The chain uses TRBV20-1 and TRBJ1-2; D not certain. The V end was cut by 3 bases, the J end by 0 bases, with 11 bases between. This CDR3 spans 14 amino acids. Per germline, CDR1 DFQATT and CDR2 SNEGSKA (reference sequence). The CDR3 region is CSASRVLSNYGYTF. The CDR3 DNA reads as TGCAGTGCTAGTCGGGTCCTTTCTAACTATGGCTACACCTTC.

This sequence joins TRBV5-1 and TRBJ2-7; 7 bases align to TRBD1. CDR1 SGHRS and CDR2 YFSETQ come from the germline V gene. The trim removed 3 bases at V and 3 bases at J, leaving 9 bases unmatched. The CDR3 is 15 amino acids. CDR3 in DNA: TGCGCCAGCAGCTGGCGGACAGGATTAAGCTACGAGCAGTACTTC. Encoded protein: CASSWRTGLSYEQYF.

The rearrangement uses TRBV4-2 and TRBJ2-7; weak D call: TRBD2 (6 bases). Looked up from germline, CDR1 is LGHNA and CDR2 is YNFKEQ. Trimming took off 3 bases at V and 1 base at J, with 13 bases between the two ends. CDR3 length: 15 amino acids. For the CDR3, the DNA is TGTGCCAGCAGCCAGAGACTAGTCGGGTCCTACGAGCAGTACTTC. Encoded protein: CASSQRLVGSYEQYF.

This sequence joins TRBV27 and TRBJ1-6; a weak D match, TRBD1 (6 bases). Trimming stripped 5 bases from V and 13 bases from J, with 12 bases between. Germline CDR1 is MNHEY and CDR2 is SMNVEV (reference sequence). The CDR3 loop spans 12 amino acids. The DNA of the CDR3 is TGTGCCAGCAGTCCCGGGACATCGCCCCTCCACTTT. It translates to CASSPGTSPLHF.

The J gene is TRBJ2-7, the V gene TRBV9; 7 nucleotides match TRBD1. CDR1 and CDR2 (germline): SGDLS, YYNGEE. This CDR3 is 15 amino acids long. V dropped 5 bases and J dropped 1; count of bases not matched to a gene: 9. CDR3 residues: CASSEGAADSYEQYF. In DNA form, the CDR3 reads TGTGCCAGCAGTGAGGGGGCCGCGGATTCCTACGAGCAGTACTTC.

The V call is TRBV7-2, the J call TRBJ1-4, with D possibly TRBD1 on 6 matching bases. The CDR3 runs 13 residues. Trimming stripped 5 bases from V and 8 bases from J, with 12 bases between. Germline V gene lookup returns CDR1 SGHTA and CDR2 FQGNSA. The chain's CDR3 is CASSPLGAEKLFF. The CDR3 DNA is TGTGCCAGCAGCCCCCTGGGGGCAGAAAAACTGTTTTTT.

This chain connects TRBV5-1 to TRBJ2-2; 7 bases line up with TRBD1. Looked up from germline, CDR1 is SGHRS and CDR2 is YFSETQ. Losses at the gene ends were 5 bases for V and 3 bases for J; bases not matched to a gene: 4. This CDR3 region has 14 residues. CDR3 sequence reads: CASRNTGDTGELFF. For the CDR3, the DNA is TGCGCCAGCAGGAACACAGGGGACACCGGGGAGCTGTTTTTT.

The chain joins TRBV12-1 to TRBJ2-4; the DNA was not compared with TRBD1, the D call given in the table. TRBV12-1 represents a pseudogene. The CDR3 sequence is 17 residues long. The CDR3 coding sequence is TGTGCCAGCAGCTTTGAACAGGGGGCTATAGCCAAAAACATTCAGTACTTC. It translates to CASSFEQGAIAKNIQYF.